This T cell receptor beta chain was sequenced during a study of blood T cell repertoires in COVID-19. The J segment lost 8 bases and the V segment lost 6 bases, leaving 10 bases of the junction unmatched. The CDR3 is 14 residues long. The germline CDR1 and CDR2 sequences are LGHDT and YNNKEL (reference sequence). TCRdb keeps only in-frame clones here, not all; method: immunoSEQ multiplex PCR. The table includes about 68,000 clones, more than 70% detected once. The material sequenced was peripheral blood. This chain uses TRBV3-1 (or the pseudogene TRBV3-2) with TRBJ2-1, with 7 bases matching TRBD2. The TCR originated in a man aged 50-60 years with active COVID-19. CDR3 in amino acids: CASRKRGTGDEQFF. In nucleotides, the CDR3 is TGTGCCAGCAGAAAGCGGGGCACGGGGGATGAGCAGTTCTTC.